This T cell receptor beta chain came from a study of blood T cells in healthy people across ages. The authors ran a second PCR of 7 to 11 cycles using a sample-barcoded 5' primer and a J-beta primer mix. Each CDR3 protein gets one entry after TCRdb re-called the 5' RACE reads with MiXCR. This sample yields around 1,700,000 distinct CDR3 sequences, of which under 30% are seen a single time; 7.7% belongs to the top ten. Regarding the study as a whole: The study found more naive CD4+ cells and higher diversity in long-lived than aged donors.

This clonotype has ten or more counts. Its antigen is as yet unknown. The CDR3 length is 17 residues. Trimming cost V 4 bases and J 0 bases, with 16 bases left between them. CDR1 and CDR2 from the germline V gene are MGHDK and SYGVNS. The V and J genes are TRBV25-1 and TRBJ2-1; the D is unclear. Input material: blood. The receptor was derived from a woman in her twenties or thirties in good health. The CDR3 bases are TGTGCCAGCAGTGGTACGGCCTTGTGGAGCTCCTACAATGAGCAGTTCTTC. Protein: CASSGTALWSSYNEQFF.